In this sample, the clone carrying this T cell receptor beta chain turned up a few times. This sample stems from a study of identical twins. TCRdb itself ran the 5' RACE reads through MiXCR, one entry per CDR3 protein. The sample includes more than 600,000 distinct CDR3 sequences, 15% to 20% of them seen just once. The length of the CDR3 is 13 residues. Germline CDR1 and CDR2: SGHRS and YFSETQ. V was trimmed by 0 bases and J by 3 bases, leaving 6 bases between them. The sample was also reused in another study, on T cells expressing NK-cell markers.

What was sequenced was PBMCs. This clonotype originated in a woman in her late teens or twenties in good health. This sequence joins TRBV5-1 and TRBJ1-1; D is ambiguous. The CDR3 DNA reads TGCGCCAGCAGCTTGGAACTTCACACTGAAGCTTTCTTT. This encodes CASSLELHTEAFF.